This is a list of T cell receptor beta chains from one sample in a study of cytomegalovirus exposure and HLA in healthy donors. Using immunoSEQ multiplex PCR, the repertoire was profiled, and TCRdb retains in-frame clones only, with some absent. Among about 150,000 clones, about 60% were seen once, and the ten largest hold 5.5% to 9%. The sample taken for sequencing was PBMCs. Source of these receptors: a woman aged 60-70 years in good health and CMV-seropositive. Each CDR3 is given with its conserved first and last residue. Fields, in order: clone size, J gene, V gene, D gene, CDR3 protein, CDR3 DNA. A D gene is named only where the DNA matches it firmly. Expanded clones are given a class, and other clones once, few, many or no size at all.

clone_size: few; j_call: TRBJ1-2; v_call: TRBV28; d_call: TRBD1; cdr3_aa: CASSSGQGSQGYTF; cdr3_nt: TGTGCCAGCAGCTCGGGACAGGGGTCGCAGGGCTACACCTTC
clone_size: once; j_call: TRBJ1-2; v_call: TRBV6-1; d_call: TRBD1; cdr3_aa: CASSEALSGQGYDYGYTF; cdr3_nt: TGTGCCAGCAGTGAAGCTCTTTCTGGACAGGGGTACGACTATGGCTACACCTTC
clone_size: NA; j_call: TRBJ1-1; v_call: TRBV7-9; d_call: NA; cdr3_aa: CASEGNTEAFF; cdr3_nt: TGTGCCAGCGAGGGCAACACTGAAGCTTTCTTT
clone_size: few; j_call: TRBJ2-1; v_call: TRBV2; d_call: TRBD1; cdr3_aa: CASSNRQGWVGSNEQFF; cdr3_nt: TGTGCCAGCAGTAACAGACAGGGATGGGTCGGAAGCAATGAGCAGTTCTTC
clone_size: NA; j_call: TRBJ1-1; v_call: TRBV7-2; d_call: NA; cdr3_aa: CASSLRTPLTEAFF; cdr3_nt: TGTGCCAGCAGCTTAAGAACACCCTTAACAGAAGCTTTCTTT
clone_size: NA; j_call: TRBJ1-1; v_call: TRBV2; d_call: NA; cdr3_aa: CASRDSIFMNTEAFF; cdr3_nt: TGTGCCAGCAGAGACAGTATTTTTATGAACACTGAAGCTTTCTTT
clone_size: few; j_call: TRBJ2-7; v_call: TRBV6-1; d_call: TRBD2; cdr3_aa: CASSETSGRPYEQYF; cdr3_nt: TGTGCCAGCAGTGAAACTAGCGGGAGGCCCTACGAGCAGTACTTC
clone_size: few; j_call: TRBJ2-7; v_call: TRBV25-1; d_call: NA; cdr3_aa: CASSEYYSSNEQYF; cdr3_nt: TGTGCCAGCAGTGAATACTACTCTTCGAACGAGCAGTACTTC
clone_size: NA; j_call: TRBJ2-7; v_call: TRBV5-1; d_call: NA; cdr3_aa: CASSLAGGDEQYF; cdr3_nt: TGCGCCAGCAGCTTGGCCGGCGGGGATGAGCAGTACTTC
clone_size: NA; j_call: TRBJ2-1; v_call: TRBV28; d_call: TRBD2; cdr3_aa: CASSLGLADNEQFF; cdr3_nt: TGTGCCAGCAGTTTGGGACTAGCAGACAATGAGCAGTTCTTC
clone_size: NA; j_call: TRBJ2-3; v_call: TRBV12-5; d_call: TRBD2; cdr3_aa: CASAWTGGEDTQYF; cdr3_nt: TGTGCTAGTGCCTGGACGGGAGGGGAAGATACGCAGTATTTT
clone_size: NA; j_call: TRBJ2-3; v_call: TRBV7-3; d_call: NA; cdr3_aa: CASSLARDDTQYF; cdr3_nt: TGTGCCAGCAGCCTAGCGCGGGACGATACGCAGTATTTT
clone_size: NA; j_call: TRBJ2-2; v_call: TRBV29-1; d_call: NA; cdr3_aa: CSVGAGQNTGELFF; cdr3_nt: TGCAGCGTTGGGGCAGGCCAGAACACCGGGGAGCTGTTTTTT
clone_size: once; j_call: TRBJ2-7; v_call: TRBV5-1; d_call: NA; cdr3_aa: CASSSTEGPQEQYF; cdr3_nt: TGCGCCAGCAGCTCAACGGAGGGCCCGCAGGAGCAGTACTTC
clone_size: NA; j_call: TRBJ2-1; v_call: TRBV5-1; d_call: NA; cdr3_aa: CASSLRGRASNNEQFF; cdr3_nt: TGCGCCAGCAGCTTAAGGGGGAGGGCAAGCAACAATGAGCAGTTCTTC
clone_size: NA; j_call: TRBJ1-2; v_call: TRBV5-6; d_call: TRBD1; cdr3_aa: CASSLTRQGDYGYTF; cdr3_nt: TGTGCCAGCAGCTTGACGCGACAGGGGGACTATGGCTACACCTTC
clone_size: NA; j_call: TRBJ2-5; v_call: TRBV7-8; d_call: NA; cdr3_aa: CASSLARGGVGPTQYF; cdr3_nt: TGTGCCAGCAGCTTAGCTAGGGGGGGGGTAGGTCCTACCCAGTACTTC
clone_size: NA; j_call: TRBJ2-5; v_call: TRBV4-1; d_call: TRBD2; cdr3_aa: CASSQASGSVETQYF; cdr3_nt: TGCGCCAGCAGCCAAGCTAGCGGGAGTGTGGAGACCCAGTACTTC
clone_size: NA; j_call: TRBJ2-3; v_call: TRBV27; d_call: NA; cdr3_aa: CASKELSYTDTQYF; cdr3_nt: TGTGCCAGCAAGGAGCTATCTTACACAGATACGCAGTATTTT
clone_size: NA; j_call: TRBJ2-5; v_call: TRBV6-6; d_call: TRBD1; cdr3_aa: CASSPQGALLQETQYF; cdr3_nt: TGTGCCAGCAGTCCTCAGGGGGCCCTCCTCCAAGAGACCCAGTACTTC
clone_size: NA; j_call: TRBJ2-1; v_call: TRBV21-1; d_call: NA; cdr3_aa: CASSRRRDEQFF; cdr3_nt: TGTGCCAGCAGCAGGCGGCGGGATGAGCAGTTCTTC
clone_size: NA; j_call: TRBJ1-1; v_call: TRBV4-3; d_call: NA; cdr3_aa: CASSQDLGGSYTEAFF; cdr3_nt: TGCGCCAGCAGCCAAGATCTGGGGGGAAGCTACACTGAAGCTTTCTTT
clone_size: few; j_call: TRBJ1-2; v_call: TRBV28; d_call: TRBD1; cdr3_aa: CASSPGQGTYGYTF; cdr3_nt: TGTGCCAGCAGCCCTGGACAGGGGACCTATGGCTACACCTTC
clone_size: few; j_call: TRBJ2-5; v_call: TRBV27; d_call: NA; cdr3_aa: CASSLGPEPETQYF; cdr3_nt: TGTGCCAGCAGTTTAGGGCCAGAGCCAGAGACCCAGTACTTC
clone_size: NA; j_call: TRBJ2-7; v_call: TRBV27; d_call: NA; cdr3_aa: CASSFRDKTYEQYF; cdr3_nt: TGTGCCAGCAGTTTCCGGGACAAGACCTACGAGCAGTACTTC
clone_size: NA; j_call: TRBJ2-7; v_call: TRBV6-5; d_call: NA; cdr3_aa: CASRRGNSYEQYF; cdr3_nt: TGTGCCAGCAGAAGGGGAAACTCCTACGAGCAGTACTTC
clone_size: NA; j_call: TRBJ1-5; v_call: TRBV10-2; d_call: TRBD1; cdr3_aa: CASASLGTAQPQHF; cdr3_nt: TGCGCCAGCGCCTCTCTGGGGACAGCTCAGCCCCAGCATTTT
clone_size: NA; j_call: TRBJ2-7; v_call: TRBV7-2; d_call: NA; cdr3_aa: CASSHRTASEQYF; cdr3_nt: TGTGCCAGCAGCCACAGGACCGCCTCCGAGCAGTACTTC
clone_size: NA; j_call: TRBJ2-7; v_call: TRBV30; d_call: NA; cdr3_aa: CAWNEGQFYEQYF; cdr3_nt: TGTGCCTGGAACGAAGGACAGTTTTACGAGCAGTACTTC
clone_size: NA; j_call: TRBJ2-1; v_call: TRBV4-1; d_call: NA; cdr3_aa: CASNLGGSRNEQFF; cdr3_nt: TGCGCCAGCAATTTAGGAGGGAGTAGGAATGAGCAGTTCTTC
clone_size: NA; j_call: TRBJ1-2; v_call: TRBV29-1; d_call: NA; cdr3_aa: CSVEDSILYGYTF; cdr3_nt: TGCAGCGTTGAGGACAGCATTTTGTATGGCTACACCTTC
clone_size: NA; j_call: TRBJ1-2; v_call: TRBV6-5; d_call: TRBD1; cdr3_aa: CASSEGGGVYGYTF; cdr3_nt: TGTGCCAGCAGCGAAGGAGGGGGCGTATATGGCTACACCTTC
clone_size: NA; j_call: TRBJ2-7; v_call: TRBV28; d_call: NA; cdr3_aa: CAGSAGGYYEQYF; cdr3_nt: TGTGCAGGTTCGGCAGGGGGGTATTACGAGCAGTACTTC
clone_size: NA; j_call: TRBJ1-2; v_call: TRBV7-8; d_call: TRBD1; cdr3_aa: CASSFRQGPYGYTF; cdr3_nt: TGTGCCAGCAGCTTCCGACAGGGACCCTATGGCTACACCTTC
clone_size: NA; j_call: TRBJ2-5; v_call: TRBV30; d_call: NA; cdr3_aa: CAWSVMAQETQYF; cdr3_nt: TGTGCCTGGAGTGTAATGGCCCAAGAGACCCAGTACTTC
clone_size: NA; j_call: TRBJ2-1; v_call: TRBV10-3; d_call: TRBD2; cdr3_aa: CAISDLAGVLNEQFF; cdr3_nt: TGTGCCATCAGTGACTTAGCGGGAGTTCTCAATGAGCAGTTCTTC
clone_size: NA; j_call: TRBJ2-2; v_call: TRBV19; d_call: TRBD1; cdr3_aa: CASSRRTGDNTGELFF; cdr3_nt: TGTGCCAGTAGTAGACGGACAGGAGATAACACCGGGGAGCTGTTTTTT
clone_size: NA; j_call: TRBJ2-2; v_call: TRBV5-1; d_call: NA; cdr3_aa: CASSLVASQSGELFF; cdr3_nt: TGCGCCAGCAGCTTGGTTGCTAGCCAATCCGGGGAGCTGTTTTTT
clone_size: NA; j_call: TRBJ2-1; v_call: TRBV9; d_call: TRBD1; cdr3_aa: CASSVEGADEQFF; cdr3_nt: TGTGCCAGCAGCGTTGAGGGGGCCGATGAGCAGTTCTTC
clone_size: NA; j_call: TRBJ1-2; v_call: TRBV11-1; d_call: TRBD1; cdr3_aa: CASSLDRANYGYTF; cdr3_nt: TGTGCCAGCAGCTTGGACAGGGCAAACTATGGCTACACCTTC
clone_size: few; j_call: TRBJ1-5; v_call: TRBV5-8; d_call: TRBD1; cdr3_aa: CASSWGQHNQPQHF; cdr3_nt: TGTGCCAGCAGCTGGGGACAGCATAATCAGCCCCAGCATTTT